This T cell receptor beta chain originates from a study of T cell repertoires in cytomegalovirus infection. Across the study: Public TCR beta signatures provided an indication of both CMV infection and a matching HLA type. Study conclusions and caveats: Across the ex vivo response, the dominant clonotypes were HLA-C-restricted CMV-specific TCR beta clonotypes. Cumulative public TCR beta family frequency identified CMV carriers with the relevant HLA.

The germline V gene encodes CDR1 LNHDA and CDR2 SQIVND (reference sequence). V lost 2 bases to trimming and J lost 6 bases, with 16 bases between them. The length of the CDR3 is 15 residues. This clonotype was seen at least ten times. The antigen remains undetermined. TCRdb redid the calling of the reads with MiXCR, one entry per CDR3 protein. The sample shows about 140,000 distinct CDR3 sequences, roughly 6.5% of them seen only once. This sequence was found in a human donor in good health (CMV status not recorded). Some clones in this sample may be carry-over from other donors' samples. The chain carries TRBV19 and TRBJ1-1, with D unclear. Material: PBMCs. The CDR3: CASSILAARVAEAFF. In DNA form, the CDR3 reads TGTGCCAGTAGTATATTGGCTGCTCGGGTGGCTGAAGCTTTCTTT.